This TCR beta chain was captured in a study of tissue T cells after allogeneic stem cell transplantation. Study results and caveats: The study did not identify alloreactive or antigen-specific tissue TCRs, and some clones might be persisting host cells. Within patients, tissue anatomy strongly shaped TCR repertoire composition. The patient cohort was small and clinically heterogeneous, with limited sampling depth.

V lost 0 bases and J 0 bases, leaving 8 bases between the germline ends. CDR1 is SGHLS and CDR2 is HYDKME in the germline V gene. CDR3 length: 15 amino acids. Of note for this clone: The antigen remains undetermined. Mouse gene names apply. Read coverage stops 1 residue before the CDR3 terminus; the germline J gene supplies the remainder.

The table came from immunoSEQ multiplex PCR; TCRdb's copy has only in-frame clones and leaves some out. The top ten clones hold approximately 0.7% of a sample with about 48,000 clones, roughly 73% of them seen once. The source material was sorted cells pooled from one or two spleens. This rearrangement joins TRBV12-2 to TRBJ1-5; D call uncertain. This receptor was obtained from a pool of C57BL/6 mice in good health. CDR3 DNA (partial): TGTGCCAGCTCTCTCGATGAGTATAACAACCAGGCTCCGCTT. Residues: CASSLDEYNNQAPL. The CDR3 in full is CASSLDEYNNQAPLF.